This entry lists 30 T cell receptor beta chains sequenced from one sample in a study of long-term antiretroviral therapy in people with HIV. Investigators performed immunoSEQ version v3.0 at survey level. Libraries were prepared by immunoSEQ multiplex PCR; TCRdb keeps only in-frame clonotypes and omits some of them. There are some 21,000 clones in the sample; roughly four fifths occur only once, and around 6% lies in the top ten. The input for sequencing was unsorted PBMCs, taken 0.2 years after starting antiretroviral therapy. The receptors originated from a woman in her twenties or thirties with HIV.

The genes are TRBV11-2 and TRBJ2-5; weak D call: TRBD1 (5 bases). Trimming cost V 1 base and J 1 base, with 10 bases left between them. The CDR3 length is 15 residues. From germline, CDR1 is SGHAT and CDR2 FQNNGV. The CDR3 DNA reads TGTGCCAGCAGCTTAGGACAGAAAGGCCAAGAGACCCAGTACTTC. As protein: CASSLGQKGQETQYF.

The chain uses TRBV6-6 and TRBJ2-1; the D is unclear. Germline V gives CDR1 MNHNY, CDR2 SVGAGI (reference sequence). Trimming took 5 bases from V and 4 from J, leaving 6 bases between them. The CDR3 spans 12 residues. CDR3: CASSNGYNEQFF. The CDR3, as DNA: TGTGCCAGCAGTAACGGTTACAATGAGCAGTTCTTC.

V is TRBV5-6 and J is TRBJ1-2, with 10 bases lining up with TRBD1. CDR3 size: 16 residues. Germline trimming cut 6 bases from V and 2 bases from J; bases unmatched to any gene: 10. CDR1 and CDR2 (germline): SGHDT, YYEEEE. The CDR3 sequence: CASTPGGQGRNYGYTF. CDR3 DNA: TGTGCCAGCACCCCGGGGGGACAGGGGAGAAACTATGGCTACACCTTC.

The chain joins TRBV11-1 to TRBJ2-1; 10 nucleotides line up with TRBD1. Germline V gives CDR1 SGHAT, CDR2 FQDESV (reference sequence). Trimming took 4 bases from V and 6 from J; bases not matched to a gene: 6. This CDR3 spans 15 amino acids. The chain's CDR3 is CASSYPGTGANEQFF. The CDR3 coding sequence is TGTGCCAGCAGCTACCCCGGGACAGGGGCCAATGAGCAGTTCTTC. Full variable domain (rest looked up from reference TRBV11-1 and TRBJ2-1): EAEVAQSPRYKITEKSQAVAFWCDPISGHATLYWYRQILGQGPELLVQFQDESVVDDSQLPKDRFSAERLKGVDSTLKIQPAELGDSAMYLCASSYPGTGANEQFFGPGTRLTVL.

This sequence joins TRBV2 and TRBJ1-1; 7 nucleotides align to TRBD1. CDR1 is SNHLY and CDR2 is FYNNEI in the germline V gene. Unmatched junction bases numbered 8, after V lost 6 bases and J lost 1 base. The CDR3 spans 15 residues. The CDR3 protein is CASRFKTGQNTEAFF. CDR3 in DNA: TGTGCCAGCAGATTTAAGACAGGGCAGAACACTGAAGCTTTCTTT.

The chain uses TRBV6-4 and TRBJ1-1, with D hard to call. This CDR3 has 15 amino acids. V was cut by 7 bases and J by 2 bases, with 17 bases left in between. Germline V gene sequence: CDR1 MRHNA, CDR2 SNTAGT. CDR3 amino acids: CASMPDRGRNTEAFF. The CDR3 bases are TGTGCCAGCATGCCCGACCGGGGAAGAAACACTGAAGCTTTCTTT.

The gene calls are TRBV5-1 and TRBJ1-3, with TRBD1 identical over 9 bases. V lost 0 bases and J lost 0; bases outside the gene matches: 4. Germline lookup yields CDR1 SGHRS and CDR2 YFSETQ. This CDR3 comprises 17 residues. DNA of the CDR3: TGCGCCAGCAGCTTGGGTGACAGGGGGAACTCTGGAAACACCATATATTTT. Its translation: CASSLGDRGNSGNTIYF. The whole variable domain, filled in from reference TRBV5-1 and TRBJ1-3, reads KAGVTQTPRYLIKTRGQQVTLSCSPISGHRSVSWYQQTPGQGLQFLFEYFSETQRNKGNFPGRFSGRQFSNSRSEMNVSTLELGDSALYLCASSLGDRGNSGNTIYFGEGSWLTVV.

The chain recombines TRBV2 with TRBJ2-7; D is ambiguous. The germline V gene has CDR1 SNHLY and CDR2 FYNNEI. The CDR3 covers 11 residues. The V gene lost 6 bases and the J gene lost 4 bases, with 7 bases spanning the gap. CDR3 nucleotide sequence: TGTGCCAGCAGCGCCCAATACGAGCAGTACTTC. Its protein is CASSAQYEQYF.

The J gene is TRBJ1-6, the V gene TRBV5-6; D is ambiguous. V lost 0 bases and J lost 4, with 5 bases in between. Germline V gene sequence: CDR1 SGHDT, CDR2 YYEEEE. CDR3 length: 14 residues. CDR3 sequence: CASSLERYNSPLHF. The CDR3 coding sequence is TGTGCCAGCAGCTTGGAAAGGTATAATTCACCCCTCCACTTT.

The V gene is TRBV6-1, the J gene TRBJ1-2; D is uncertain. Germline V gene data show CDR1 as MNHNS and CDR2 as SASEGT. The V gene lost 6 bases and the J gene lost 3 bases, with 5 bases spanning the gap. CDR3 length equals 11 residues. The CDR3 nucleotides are TGTGCCAGCAGGCCCGACTATGGCTACACCTTC. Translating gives CASRPDYGYTF.

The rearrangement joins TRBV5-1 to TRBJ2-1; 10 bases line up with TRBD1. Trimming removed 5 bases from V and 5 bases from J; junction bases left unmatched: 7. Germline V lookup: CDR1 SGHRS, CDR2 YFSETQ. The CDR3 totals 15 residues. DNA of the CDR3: TGCGCCAGCAGAGGATGGACAGGGGGGGACAATGAGCAGTTCTTC. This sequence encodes CASRGWTGGDNEQFF.

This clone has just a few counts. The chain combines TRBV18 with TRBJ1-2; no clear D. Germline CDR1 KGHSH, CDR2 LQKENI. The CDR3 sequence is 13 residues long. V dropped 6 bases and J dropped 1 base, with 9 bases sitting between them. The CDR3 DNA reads TGTGCCAGCTCGCCTGAGAGTAACTATGGCTACACCTTC. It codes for CASSPESNYGYTF.

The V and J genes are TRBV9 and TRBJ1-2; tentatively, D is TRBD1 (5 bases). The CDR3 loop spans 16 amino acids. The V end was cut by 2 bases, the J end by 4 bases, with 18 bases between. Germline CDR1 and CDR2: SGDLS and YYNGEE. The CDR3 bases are TGTGCCAGCAGCGTGGTACCGGGGGACGTTGGCTATGGCTACACCTTC. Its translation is CASSVVPGDVGYGYTF.

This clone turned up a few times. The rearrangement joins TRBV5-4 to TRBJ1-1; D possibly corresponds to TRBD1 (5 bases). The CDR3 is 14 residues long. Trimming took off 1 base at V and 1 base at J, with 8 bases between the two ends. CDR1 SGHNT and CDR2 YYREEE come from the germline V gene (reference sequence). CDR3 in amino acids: CASSLQGANTEAFF. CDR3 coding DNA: TGTGCCAGCAGCTTGCAGGGAGCGAACACTGAAGCTTTCTTT.

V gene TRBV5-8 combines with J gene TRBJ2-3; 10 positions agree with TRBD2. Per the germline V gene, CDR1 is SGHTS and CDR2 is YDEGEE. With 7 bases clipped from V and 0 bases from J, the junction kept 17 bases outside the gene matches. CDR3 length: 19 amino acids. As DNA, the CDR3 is TGTGCCAGCGGGGGGGGCGCGGCTAGCGGGGGCCTGAGCACAGATACGCAGTATTTT. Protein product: CASGGGAASGGLSTDTQYF.

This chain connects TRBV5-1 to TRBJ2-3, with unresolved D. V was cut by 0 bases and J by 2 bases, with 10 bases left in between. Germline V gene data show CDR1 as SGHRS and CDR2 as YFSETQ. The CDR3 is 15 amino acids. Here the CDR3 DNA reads TGCGCCAGCAGCTTGGAGGCCAGGTCCACAGATACGCAGTATTTT. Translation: CASSLEARSTDTQYF.

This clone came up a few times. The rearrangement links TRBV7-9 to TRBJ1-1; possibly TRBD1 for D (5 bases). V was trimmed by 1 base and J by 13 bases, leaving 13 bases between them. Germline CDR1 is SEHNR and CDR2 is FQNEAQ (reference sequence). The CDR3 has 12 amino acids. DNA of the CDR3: TGTGCCAGCAGCTTAGGTCGAGGGGATAGTTTCTTT. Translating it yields CASSLGRGDSFF.

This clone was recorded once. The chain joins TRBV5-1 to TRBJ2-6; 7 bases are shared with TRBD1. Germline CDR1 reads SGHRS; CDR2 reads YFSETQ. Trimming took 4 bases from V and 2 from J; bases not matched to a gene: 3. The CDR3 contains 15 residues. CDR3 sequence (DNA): TGCGCCAGCAGCGTTACAGGGGCTGGGGCCAACGTCCTGACTTTC. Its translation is CASSVTGAGANVLTF.

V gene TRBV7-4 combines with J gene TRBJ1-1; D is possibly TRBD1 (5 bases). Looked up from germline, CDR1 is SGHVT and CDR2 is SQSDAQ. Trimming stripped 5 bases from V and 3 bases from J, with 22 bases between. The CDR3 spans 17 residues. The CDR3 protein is CASSPRRLRGRDTEAFF. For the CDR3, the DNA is TGTGCCAGCAGCCCCCGCCGCCTTCGGGGGAGGGACACTGAAGCTTTCTTT. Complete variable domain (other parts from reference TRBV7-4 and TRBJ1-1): GAGVSQSPRYKVAKRGRDVALRCDSISGHVTLYWYRQTLGQGSEVLTYSQSDAQRDKSGRPSGRFSAERPERSVSTLKIQRTEQGDSAVYLCASSPRRLRGRDTEAFFGQGTRLTVV.

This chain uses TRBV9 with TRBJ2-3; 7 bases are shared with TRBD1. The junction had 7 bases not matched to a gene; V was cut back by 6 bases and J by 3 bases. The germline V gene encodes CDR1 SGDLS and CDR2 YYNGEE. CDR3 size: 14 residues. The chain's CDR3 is CASNTGQETDTQYF. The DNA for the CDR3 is TGTGCCAGCAATACCGGACAGGAGACAGATACGCAGTATTTT.

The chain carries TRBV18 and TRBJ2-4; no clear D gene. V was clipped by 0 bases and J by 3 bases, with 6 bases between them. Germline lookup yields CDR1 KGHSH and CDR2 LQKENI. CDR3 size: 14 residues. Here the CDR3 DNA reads TGTGCCAGCTCACCACCGGCCCTCAAAAACATTCAGTACTTC. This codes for CASSPPALKNIQYF.

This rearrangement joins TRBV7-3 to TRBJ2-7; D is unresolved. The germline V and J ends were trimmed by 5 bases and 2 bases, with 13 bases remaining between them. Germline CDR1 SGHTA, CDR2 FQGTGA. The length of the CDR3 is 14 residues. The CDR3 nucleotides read TGTGCCAGCAGCCCTTATCTGCAACCCTACGAGCAGTACTTC. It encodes CASSPYLQPYEQYF.

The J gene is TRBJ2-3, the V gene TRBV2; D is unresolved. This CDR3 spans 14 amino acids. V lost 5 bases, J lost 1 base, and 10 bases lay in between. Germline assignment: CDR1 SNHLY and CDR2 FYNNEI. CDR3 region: CASSLRSGTDTQYF. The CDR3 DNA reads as TGTGCCAGCAGTTTGAGGTCGGGCACAGATACGCAGTATTTT.

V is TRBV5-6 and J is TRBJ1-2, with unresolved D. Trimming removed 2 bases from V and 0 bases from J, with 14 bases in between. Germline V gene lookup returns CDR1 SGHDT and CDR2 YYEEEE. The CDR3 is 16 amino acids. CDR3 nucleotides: TGTGCCAGCAGCTTTATCTACGTCACTTCTAACTATGGCTACACCTTC. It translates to CASSFIYVTSNYGYTF.

CDR3 sequence reads: CATREDELSGLFF. The CDR3 DNA reads TGTGCCACAAGAGAGGACGAACTCTCGGGGCTGTTTTTT. V and J are TRBV10-3 and TRBJ1-4; unclear D gene. This CDR3 region has 13 residues. V was clipped by 10 bases and J by 14 bases, with 23 bases between them. In germline, CDR1 is ENHRY, CDR2 SYGVKD.

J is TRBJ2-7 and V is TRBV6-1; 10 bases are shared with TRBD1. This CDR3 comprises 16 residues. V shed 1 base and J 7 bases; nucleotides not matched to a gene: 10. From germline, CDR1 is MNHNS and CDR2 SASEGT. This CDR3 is CASSEELGTGVWEQYF. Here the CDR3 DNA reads TGTGCCAGCAGTGAAGAATTGGGGACAGGGGTCTGGGAGCAGTACTTC.

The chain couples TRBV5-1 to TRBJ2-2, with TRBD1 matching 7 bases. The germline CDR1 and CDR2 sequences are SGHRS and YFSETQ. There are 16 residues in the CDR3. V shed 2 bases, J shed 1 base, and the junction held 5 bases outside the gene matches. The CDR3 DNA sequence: TGCGCCAGCAGCTTACGCGGACAGGTGAACACCGGGGAGCTGTTTTTT. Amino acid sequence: CASSLRGQVNTGELFF. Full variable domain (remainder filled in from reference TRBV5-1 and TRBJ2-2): KAGVTQTPRYLIKTRGQQVTLSCSPISGHRSVSWYQQTPGQGLQFLFEYFSETQRNKGNFPGRFSGRQFSNSRSEMNVSTLELGDSALYLCASSLRGQVNTGELFFGEGSRLTVL.

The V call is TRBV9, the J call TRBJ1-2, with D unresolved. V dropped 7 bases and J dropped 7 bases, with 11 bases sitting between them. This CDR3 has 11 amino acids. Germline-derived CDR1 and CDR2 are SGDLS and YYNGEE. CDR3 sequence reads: CASGTRSGYTF. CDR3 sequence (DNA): TGTGCCAGCGGAACACGTAGTGGCTACACCTTC.

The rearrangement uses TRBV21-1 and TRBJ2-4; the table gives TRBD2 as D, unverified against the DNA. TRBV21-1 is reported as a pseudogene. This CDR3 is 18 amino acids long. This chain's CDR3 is CASITGLAGGRGKNIQYF. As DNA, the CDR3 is TGTGCCAGCATCACGGGACTAGCGGGGGGGCGGGGCAAAAACATTCAGTACTTC.

CDR3 residues: CASSEARGTGELFF. DNA of the CDR3: TGTGCCAGCAGTGAGGCTAGGGGGACCGGGGAGCTGTTTTTT. The V gene is TRBV2, the J gene TRBJ2-2, with a weak D call TRBD1 (6 bases). This CDR3 region has 14 residues. The V gene lost 3 bases and the J gene lost 5 bases, with 10 bases spanning the gap. Germline lookup yields CDR1 SNHLY and CDR2 FYNNEI.